This TCR beta chain came from a study of T cells in Graves' hyperthyroidism and ophthalmopathy. Overall study findings and caveats: Researchers report that a 13 V-J model separated ophthalmopathy from stable hyperthyroidism. Model predictions of ophthalmopathy came a median approximately 6.5 months before onset.

RNA transcripts provided the source from which TCR beta CDR3 regions were amplified. HTBI primers were used for first-round RT-PCR of the TCR CDR3. Each CDR3 protein gets one entry after TCRdb re-called the multiplex PCR reads with MiXCR. The data show more than 500,000 distinct CDR3 sequences, with about 14% seen just once and approximately 15% held by the top ten. Graves' hyperthyroidism without ophthalmopathy progression within 18 months was termed stable. The hyperthyroidism patients had all been newly diagnosed, and their disease duration was under 2 months. Their ages ranged from 18 to 65 years. Points on this clonotype: Its antigen is undetermined.

V was shortened by 6 bases and J by 4 bases, with 12 bases between the two germline ends. Germline assignment: CDR1 DFQATT and CDR2 SNEGSKA (reference sequence). This CDR3 has 13 amino acids. The source material was blood. This rearrangement joins TRBV20-1 to TRBJ2-2; the D gene is possibly TRBD2 (5 bases). The sequence was obtained from a woman aged 40 to 50 with Graves' hyperthyroidism. The CDR3 here is CSAKGETTGELFF. CDR3 bases: TGCAGTGCCAAGGGAGAGACCACCGGGGAGCTGTTTTTT.